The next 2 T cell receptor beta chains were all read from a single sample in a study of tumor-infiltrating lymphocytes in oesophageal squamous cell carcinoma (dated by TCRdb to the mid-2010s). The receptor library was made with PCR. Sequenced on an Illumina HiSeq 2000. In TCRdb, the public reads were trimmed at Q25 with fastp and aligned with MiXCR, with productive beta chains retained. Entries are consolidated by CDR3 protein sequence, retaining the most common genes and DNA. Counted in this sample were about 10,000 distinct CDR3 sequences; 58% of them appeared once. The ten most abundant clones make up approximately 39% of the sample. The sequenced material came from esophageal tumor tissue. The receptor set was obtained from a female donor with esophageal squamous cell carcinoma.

CDR3 nucleotides: TGTGCCAGCAGCCAAGGGGATACGCAGTATTTT. It specifies CASSQGDTQYF. The chain carries TRBV7-6 and TRBJ2-3; no definite D call. The CDR3 loop spans 11 amino acids. Germline loops: CDR1 SGHVS, CDR2 FNYEAQ. Trimming took 5 bases from V and 6 from J, leaving 6 bases between them. Looking up the rest from reference TRBV7-6 and TRBJ2-3 gives the full variable domain: GAGVSQSPRYKVTKRGQDVALRCDPISGHVSLYWYRQALGQGPEFLTYFNYEAQQDKSGLPNDRFSAERPEGSISTLTIQRTEQRDSAMYRCASSQGDTQYFGPGTRLTVL.

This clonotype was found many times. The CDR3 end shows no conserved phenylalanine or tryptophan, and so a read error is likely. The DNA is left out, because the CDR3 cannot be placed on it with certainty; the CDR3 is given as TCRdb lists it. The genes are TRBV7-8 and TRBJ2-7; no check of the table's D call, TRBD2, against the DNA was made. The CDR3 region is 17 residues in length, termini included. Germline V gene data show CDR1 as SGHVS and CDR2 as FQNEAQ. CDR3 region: CASSQDTPGNYGYTFGS.